This TCR beta chain was recovered during a study of T-cell memory formation after mild COVID-19. Study-wide results and caveats: Pre-infection memory carried some responding clones, suggesting that cross-reactive memory joined. Those CD4+ clones that contracted were mainly in CM and EM (CD8+ ones in EMRA).

This clonotype was detected a few times. Its antigen is as yet unknown. MiXCR, run by TCRdb on the 5' RACE reads, gives a single entry per CDR3 protein. The sample lists just over 150,000 distinct CDR3 sequences, around 30% occurring once. The CDR3 covers 13 residues. CDR1 is KGHDR and CDR2 is SFDVKD in the germline V gene. Deletions cut 4 bases from V and 3 bases from J, with 5 bases between. The chain employs TRBV24-1 and TRBJ2-2; D uncertain. The sequencing input was PBMCs or a T cell subset sorted from them (not recorded which). The clonotype comes from an adult woman who had mild COVID-19 (a few samples of this study predate the infection). Cell type and time point are not known. The CDR3 sequence: CATSDPYTGELFF. The CDR3 DNA reads TGTGCCACCAGTGACCCCTACACCGGGGAGCTGTTTTTT.